This T cell receptor (beta chain) stems from a study of blood T cell repertoires in COVID-19. Study-wide context: The samples span acute and convalescent COVID-19 from the United States, Italy and Spain.

V was shortened by 4 bases and J by 4 bases, with 16 bases between the two germline ends. Germline V gives CDR1 SGHTA, CDR2 FQGNSA. There are 15 residues in the CDR3. In the original workflow: Reference gene primer amplification gave estimated nucleated cell counts. Using immunoSEQ multiplex PCR, the repertoire was profiled, and TCRdb retains in-frame clones only, with some absent. V and J calls and clone size are as listed in that table; D and trimming were resolved from the DNA. Of about 89,000 clones in the sample, more than 65% are singletons; the top ten hold about 10%. Details on this clone: The sample holds other DNA sequences that translate to the same CDR3.

Material for sequencing was peripheral blood. This clonotype was obtained from a woman of 80 years or more with acute or convalescent COVID-19. This rearrangement joins TRBV7-2 to TRBJ1-2; the D gene is possibly TRBD1 (6 bases). CDR3 region: CASSSVGGRGYGYTF. The CDR3 nucleotides are TGTGCCAGCAGCTCCGTCGGGGGGCGTGGCTATGGCTACACCTTC. Together with reference TRBV7-2 and TRBJ1-2, the CDR3 gives the full variable domain: GAGVSQSPSNKVTEKGKDVELRCDPISGHTALYWYRQSLGQGLEFLIYFQGNSAPDKSGLPSDRFSAERTGGSVSTLTIQRTQQEDSAVYLCASSSVGGRGYGYTFGSGTRLTVV.